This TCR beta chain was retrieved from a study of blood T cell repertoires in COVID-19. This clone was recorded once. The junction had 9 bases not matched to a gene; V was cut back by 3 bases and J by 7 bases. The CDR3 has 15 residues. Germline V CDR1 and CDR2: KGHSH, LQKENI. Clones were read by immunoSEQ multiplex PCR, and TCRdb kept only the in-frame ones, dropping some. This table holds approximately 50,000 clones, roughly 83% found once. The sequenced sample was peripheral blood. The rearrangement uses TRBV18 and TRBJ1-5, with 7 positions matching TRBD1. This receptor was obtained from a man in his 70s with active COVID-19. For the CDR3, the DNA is TGTGCCAGCTCACCCTCCGGACAGGCATCCCAGCCCCAGCATTTT. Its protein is CASSPSGQASQPQHF.